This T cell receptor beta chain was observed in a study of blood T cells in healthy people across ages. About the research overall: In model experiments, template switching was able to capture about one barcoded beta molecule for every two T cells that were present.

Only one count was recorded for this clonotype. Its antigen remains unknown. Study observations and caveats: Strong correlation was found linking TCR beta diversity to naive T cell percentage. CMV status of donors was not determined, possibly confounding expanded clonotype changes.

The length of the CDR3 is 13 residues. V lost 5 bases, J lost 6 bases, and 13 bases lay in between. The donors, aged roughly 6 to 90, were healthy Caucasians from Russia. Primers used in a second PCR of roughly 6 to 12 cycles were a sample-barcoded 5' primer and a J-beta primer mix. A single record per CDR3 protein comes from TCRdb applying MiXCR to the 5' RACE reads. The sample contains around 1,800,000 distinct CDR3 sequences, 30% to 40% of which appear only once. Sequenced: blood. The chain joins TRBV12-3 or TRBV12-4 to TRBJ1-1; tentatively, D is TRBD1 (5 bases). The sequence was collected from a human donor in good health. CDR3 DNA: TGTGCCAGCAGTGCTGTGCCGACAGCTGAAGCTTTCTTT. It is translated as CASSAVPTAEAFF.